This T cell receptor (beta chain) emerged from a study of OX40 agonist ivuxolimab in advanced cancers. Looking at the study overall: The mean age was roughly 60 years, ranging from about 20 to 90, with 65% to 85% of participants male. Study observations and caveats: The expanded peripheral T cells' antigen specificity was not determined.

Method: immunoSEQ multiplex PCR; TCRdb's copy keeps in-frame clones and lacks some. The table lists under 85,000 clones, roughly 94% of them singletons. Drawing of blood for sampling happened at baseline, at cycle 4 day 1, and at cycle 7 day 1. Comments on this clone: What it binds is unknown.

This CDR3 contains 14 residues. Germline CDR1 and CDR2: MDHEN and SYDVKM. The V end was cut by 3 bases, the J end by 1 base, with 10 bases between. The sample was CD4+ or CD8+ T cells sorted from blood, taken in a trial of the OX40 agonist ivuxolimab. The chain has TRBV28 and TRBJ2-7; weak D call: TRBD1 (5 bases). This clonotype originated in an adult with an advanced solid tumor such as melanoma, head and neck, liver or kidney cancer. The CDR3 nucleotides are TGTGCCAGCAGTTTGCCAGGGATTTCCTACGAGCAGTACTTC. This translates into CASSLPGISYEQYF.